This TCR beta chain was documented in a study of T cell responses to AZD1222 COVID-19 vaccine. Study outcomes and limitations: Only 5 or 6 people who got AZD1222 tested seropositive at baseline. Vaccine-associated CD4 TCRs spanned spike, dominant at 160-218 and 743-854. Donors were chiefly white British, with a greater number of females, and clonal diversity was perhaps underestimated. With two AZD1222 doses given, Spike-specific TCR breadth and depth both rose.

A remark on this clone: The antigen is undetermined.

TCRdb's copy holds only in-frame clones and misses some; the assay was immunoSEQ multiplex PCR. This sample has around 84,000 clones, with around nine tenths found just once. V lost 1 base, J lost 7 bases, and 0 bases stayed unmatched. CDR1 and CDR2 from the germline V gene are LGHNA and YNFKEQ. CDR3 size: 14 residues. The source of this sequence is an adult in good health. The V gene is TRBV4-2, the J gene TRBJ1-6, with 8 bases aligning to TRBD1. The sequenced sample was peripheral blood, obtained on day 0 of AZD1222 vaccination. CDR3 bases: TGTGCCAGCAGCCAAGCAGGGGGCAATTCACCCCTCCACTTT. As protein: CASSQAGGNSPLHF.